This T cell receptor beta chain was profiled in a study of shared clonotypes between healthy human individuals. General study findings and limits: It was the non-shared clonotypes that had lower generation probabilities than clonotypes shared by all four donors.

In regard to this clone: Its antigen is still unknown.

The run depth of the assay was deep. Here immunoSEQ multiplex PCR was the method, and the copy in TCRdb shows in-frame clones only, minus some. The table records about a million clones, roughly 80% of them present only once. CDR3 length: 13 amino acids. The germline gives CDR1 SNHLY, CDR2 FYNNEI. Deletions cut 2 bases from V and 3 bases from J, with 8 bases between. The chain carries TRBV2 and TRBJ2-7; D ambiguous. The sequencing sample was made of memory CD4+ T cells sorted from blood. Sample subset: CD45RA-negative fraction. The clonotype comes from a man younger than 35 in good health. The CDR3 region is CASSERLLYEQYF. The CDR3 nucleotides read TGTGCCAGCAGTGAACGACTCCTCTACGAGCAGTACTTC. Variable domain in full (rest from reference TRBV2 and TRBJ2-7): EPEVTQTPSHQVTQMGQEVILRCVPISNHLYFYWYRQILGQKVEFLVSFYNNEISEKSEIFDDQFSVERPDGSNFTLKIRSTKLEDSAMYFCASSERLLYEQYFGPGTRLTVT.